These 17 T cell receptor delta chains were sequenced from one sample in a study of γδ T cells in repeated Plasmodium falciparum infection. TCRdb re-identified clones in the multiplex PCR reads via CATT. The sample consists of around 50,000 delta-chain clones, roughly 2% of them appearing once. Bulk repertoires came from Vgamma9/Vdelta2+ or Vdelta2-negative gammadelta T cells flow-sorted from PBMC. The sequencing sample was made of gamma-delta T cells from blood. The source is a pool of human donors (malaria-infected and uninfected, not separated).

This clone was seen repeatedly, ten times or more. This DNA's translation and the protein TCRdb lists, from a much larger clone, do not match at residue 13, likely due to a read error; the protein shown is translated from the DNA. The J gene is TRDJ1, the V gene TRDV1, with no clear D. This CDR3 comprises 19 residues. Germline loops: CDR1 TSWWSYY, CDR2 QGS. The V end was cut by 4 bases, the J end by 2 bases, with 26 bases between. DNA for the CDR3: TGTGCTCTTGGGGTAACTTTCCACGTCGTACTGAAAGGTACCGATAAACTCATCTTT. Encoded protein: CALGVTFHVVLKGTDKLIF.

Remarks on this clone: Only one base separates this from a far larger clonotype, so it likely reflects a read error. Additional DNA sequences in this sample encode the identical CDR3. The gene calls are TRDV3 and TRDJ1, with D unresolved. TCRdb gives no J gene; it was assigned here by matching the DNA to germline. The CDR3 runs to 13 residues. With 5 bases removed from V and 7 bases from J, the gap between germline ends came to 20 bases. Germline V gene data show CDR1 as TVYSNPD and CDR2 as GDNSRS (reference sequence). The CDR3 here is CAHSPLGSLKLIF. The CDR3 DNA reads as TGTGCCCACAGCCCACTAGGGTCACTTAAACTCATCTTT.

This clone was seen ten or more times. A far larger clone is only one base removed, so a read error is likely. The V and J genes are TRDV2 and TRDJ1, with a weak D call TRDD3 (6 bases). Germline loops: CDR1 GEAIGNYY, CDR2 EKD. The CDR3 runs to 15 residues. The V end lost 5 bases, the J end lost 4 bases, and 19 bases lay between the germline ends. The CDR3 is CACGPLGSGRDKLIF. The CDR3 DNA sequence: TGTGCCTGTGGCCCCCTGGGGAGCGGACGCGATAAACTCATCTTT.

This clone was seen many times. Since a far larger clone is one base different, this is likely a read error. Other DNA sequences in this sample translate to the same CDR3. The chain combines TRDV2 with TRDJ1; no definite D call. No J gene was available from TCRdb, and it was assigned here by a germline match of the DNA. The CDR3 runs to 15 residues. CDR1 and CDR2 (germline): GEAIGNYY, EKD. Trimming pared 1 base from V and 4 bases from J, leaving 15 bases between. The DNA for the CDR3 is TGTGCCTGTGACACGCTTTTGGGAGGAAGCGATAAACTCATCTTT. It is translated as CACDTLLGGSDKLIF.

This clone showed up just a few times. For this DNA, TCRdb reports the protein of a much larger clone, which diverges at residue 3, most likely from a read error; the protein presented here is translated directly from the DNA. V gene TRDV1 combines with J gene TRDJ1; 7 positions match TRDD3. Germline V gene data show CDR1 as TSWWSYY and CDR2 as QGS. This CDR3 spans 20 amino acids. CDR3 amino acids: CAIGEILWGLGGDIADKLIF. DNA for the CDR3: TGTGCTATTGGGGAAATTTTATGGGGTCTAGGAGGGGATATTGCCGATAAACTCATCTTT.

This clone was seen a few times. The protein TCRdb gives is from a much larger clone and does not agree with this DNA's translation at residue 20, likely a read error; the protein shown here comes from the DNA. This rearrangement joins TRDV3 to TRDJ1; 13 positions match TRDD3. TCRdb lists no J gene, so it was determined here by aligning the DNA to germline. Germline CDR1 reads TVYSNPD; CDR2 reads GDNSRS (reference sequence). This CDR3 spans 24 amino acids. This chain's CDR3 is CAFVIAPKLSTGGYGPLYTVKLIF. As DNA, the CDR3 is TGTGCCTTTGTCATCGCTCCGAAACTATCTACTGGGGGATACGGGCCTCTCTACACCGTTAAACTCATCTTT.

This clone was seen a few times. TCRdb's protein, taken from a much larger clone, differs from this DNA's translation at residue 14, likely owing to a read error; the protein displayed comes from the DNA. The DNA of the CDR3 is TGTGCTCTTGGGCTCTGGGGATATAACACCGATAAACTCACCTTT. It codes for CALGLWGYNTDKLTF. J gene calling gave no result, while the V gene is TRDV1; TRDD3, the table's D call, was not compared with the DNA. CDR1 TSWWSYY and CDR2 QGS come from the germline V gene. This CDR3 region has 15 residues.

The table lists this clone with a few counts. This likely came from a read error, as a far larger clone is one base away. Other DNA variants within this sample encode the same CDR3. CDR3 nucleotides: TGTGCTCTTGGGCCCTTCCTACGTCCCCGACTGGGGGACCCGTACACCGATAAACTCATCTTC. It codes for CALGPFLRPRLGDPYTDKLIF. The chain is built from TRDV1 and TRDJ1; either TRDD2 or TRDD3 may fit D (9 bases each). The CDR3 has 21 residues. From germline, CDR1 is TSWWSYY and CDR2 QGS.

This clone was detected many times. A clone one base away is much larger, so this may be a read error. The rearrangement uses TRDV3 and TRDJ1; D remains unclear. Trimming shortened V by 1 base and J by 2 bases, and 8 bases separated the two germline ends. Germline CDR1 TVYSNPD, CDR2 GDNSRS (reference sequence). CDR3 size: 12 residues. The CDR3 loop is CAFTEDTDKLIF. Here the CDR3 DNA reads TGTGCCTTTACAGAGGATACCGATAAACTCATCTTT.

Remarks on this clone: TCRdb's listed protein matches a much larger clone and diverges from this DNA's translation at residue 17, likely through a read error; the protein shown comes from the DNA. CDR3 sequence: CALGEIVLRYWGGYTDRLIF. CDR3 sequence (DNA): TGTGCTCTTGGGGAAATCGTCCTACGCTACTGGGGGGGGTACACCGATAGACTCATCTTT. The genes are TRDV1 and TRDJ1; 8 nucleotides line up with TRDD3. TCRdb records no J gene; here it was assigned by comparing the DNA to germline. Per the germline V gene, CDR1 is TSWWSYY and CDR2 is QGS. This CDR3 has 20 residues.

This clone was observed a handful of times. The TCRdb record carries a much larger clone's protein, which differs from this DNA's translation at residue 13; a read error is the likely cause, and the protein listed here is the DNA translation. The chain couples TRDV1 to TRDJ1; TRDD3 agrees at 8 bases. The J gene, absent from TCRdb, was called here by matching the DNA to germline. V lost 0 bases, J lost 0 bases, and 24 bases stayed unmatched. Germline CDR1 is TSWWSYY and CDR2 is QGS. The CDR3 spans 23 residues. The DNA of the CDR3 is TGTGCTCTTGGGGAACTAATAGGGATACGCGTACACACCCCTCCCTACTACACCGATAAACTCATCTTT. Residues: CALGELIGIRVHTPPYYTDKLIF.

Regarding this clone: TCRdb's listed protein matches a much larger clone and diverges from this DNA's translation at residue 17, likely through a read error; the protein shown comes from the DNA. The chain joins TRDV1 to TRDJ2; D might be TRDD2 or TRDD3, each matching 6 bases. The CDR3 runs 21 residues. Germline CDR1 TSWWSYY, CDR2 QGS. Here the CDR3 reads CALGGRLLLFGGPKVTEQLFF. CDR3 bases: TGTGCTCTTGGGGGTCGACTCCTACTGTTTGGGGGGCCGAAGGTGACAGAACAACTCTTCTTT.

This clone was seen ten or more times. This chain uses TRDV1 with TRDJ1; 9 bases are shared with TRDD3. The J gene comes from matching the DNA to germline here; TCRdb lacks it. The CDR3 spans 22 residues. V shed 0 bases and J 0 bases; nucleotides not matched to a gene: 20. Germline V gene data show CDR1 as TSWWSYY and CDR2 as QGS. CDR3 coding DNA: TGTGCTCTTGGGGAACTTCACAACCCTCTGGTACTGGGGGACCTTTACACCGATAAACTCATCTTT. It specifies CALGELHNPLVLGDLYTDKLIF.

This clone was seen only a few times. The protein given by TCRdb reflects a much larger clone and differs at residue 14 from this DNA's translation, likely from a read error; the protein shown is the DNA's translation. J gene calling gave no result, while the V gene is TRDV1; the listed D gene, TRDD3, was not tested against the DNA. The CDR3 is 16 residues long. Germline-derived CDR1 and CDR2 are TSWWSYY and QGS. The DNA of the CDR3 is TGTGCTCTTGCCCATTTACTGGGGGTCTCCACCGATAAACCCATCTTT. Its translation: CALAHLLGVSTDKPIF.

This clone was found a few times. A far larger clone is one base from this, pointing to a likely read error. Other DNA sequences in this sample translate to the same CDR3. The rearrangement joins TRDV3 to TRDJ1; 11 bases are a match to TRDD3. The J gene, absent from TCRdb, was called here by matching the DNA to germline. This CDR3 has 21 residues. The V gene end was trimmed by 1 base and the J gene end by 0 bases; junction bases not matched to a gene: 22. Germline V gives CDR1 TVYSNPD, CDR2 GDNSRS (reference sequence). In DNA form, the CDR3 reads TGTGCCTTTACCTACCCCTCCTACTGGGGGATAGCATCTTTGTACACCGATAAACTCATCTTT. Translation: CAFTYPSYWGIASLYTDKLIF.

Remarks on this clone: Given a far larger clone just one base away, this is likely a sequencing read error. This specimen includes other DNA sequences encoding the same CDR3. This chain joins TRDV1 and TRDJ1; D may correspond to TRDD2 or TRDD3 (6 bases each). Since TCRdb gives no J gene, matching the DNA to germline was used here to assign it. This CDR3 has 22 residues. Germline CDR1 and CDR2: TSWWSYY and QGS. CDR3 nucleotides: TGTGCTCTAGGGGAACTGGGTCCTACGGTTCCAGAACTCTCCCGGGACACCGATAAACTCATCTTT. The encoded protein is CALGELGPTVPELSRDTDKLIF.

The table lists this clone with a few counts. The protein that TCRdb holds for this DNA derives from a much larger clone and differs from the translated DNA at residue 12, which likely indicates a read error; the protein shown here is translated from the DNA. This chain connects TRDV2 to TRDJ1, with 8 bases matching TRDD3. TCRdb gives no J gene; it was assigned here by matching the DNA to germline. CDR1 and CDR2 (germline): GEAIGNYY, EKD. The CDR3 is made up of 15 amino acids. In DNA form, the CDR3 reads TGTGCCTGTGACCCTCTGGGGGACACCACCGATAGACTCATCTTT. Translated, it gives CACDPLGDTTDRLIF.